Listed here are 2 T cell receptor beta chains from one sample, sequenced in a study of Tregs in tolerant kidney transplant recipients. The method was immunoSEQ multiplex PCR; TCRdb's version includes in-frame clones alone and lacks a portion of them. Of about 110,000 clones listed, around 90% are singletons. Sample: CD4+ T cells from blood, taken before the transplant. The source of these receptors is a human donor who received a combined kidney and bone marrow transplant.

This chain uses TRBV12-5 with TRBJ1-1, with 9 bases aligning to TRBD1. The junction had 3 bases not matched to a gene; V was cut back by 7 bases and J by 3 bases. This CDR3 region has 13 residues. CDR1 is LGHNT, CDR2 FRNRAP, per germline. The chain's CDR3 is CASVRTGDTEAFF. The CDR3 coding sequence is TGTGCTAGTGTCCGGACAGGGGACACTGAAGCTTTCTTT.

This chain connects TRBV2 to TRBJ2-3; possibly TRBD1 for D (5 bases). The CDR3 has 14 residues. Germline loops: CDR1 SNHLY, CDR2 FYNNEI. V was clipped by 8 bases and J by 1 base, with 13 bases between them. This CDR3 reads CASDAGFGTDTQYF. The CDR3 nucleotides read TGTGCCAGCGACGCAGGGTTTGGCACAGATACGCAGTATTTT.